This T cell receptor (beta chain) originates from a study of T cells in localized non-small cell lung cancer. Overall study findings and caveats: In adjacent lung, a median roughly 60 of the top 100 tumor clones were found. Higher blood T cell density went with longer overall survival. Adjacent uninvolved lung had the highest clonality, suggesting focused antigen responses.

On this clone: The antigen is not known.

Trimming shortened V by 6 bases and J by 1 base, and 13 bases separated the two germline ends. The CDR3 loop spans 14 amino acids. CDR1 and CDR2 from the germline V gene are MNHNY and SVGAGI (reference sequence). The method was immunoSEQ multiplex PCR; TCRdb's version includes in-frame clones alone and lacks a portion of them. Of around 19,000 clones in the sample, 85% to 90% were seen once. V is TRBV6-6 and J is TRBJ2-7; a weak D match, TRBD2 (6 bases). The receptor was derived from a man aged 40 to 69 with stage II squamous cell lung carcinoma. Sequencing used PBMCs, obtained before any cancer treatment. The CDR3: CASRGTRSSYEQYF. The CDR3, as DNA: TGTGCCAGCAGAGGGACTCGATCGTCCTACGAGCAGTACTTC.